The rows below give T cell receptor beta chains drawn from one sample of a study of blood T cell repertoires in COVID-19. Profiled with immunoSEQ multiplex PCR; TCRdb holds only in-frame clones, not every one. The top ten clones hold about 4% of a sample with hundreds of thousands of clones, under 90% of them seen once. Sequenced: PBMCs or T cells enriched from blood (not recorded which). These receptors all stem from a man under 40 who had recovered from COVID-19. Each CDR3 is given with its conserved first and last residue. The D gene is left open where the match is weak. Only part of the rows carry a size: once, few, many, or a class if the clone is expanded.

clone_size	d_call	v_call	j_call	cdr3_length	cdr3_nt	cdr3_aa
NA	TRBD1	TRBV27	TRBJ1-2	20	TGTGCCAGCAGTTCGAAAGCCTACGGGAAGGGACAGGGTTTTAACTATGGCTACACCTTC	CASSSKAYGKGQGFNYGYTF
few	NA	TRBV24-1	TRBJ2-2	12	TGTGCCACCAGTGACCCGACCGGGGAGCTGTTTTTT	CATSDPTGELFF
NA	NA	TRBV5-4	TRBJ1-1	17	TGTGCCAGCAGCCCTCTTAAGACTCCCAATTTGAACACTGAAGCTTTCTTT	CASSPLKTPNLNTEAFF
NA	NA	TRBV5-1	TRBJ1-2	17	TGCGCCAGCAGCTTGCGGGGCATAACAGGGTCGGCCTATGGCTACACCTTC	CASSLRGITGSAYGYTF
NA	NA	TRBV27	TRBJ1-5	14	TGTGCCAGCAGTCCCCGAGCGAACAATCAGCCCCAGCATTTT	CASSPRANNQPQHF
few	TRBD1	TRBV5-4	TRBJ2-7	14	TGTGCCAGCAGCTGGGACAGGGGTACCTACGAGCAGTACTTC	CASSWDRGTYEQYF
NA	TRBD2	TRBV7-6	TRBJ2-1	16	TGTGCCAGCAGCTACGGACTAGCGGGAGGGGCGACTGAGCAGTTCTTC	CASSYGLAGGATEQFF
NA	NA	TRBV3-1/TRBV3-2	TRBJ2-5	16	TGTGCCAGCAGCCAAGGCGGGGTCGTGTGGTCGGAGACCCAGTACTTC	CASSQGGVVWSETQYF
NA	TRBD2	TRBV28	TRBJ2-5	15	TGTGCCAGCAGTCCCGGACTAGCCCAGTTTGAGACCCAGTACTTC	CASSPGLAQFETQYF
NA	TRBD2	TRBV4-2	TRBJ2-3	13	TGTGCCAGCAGCCCCGGGACTAGCCTACCCCTGGACTTT	CASSPGTSLPLDF
NA	TRBD1	TRBV6-6	TRBJ1-1	15	TGTGCCAGCACACTAACAGGGGGCGGAGGGACTGAAGCTTTCTTT	CASTLTGGGGTEAFF
NA	NA	TRBV11-2	TRBJ2-7	18	TGTGCCAGCAGCTTAGAGTCATACAGGGCCGGTAGCTCCTACGAGCAGTACTTC	CASSLESYRAGSSYEQYF
NA	NA	TRBV5-1	TRBJ2-5	16	TGCGCCAGCAGCCCGAGTCTCTGGGGGCTCCAAGAGACCCAGTACTTC	CASSPSLWGLQETQYF
NA	NA	TRBV19	TRBJ2-1	13	TGTGCCAGTAGGGGGGGTTCCTACAATGAGCAGTTCTTC	CASRGGSYNEQFF
NA	TRBD1	TRBV27	TRBJ2-7	14	TGTGCCAGCGGAACGGGACAGGCCTCCTACGAGCAGTACTTC	CASGTGQASYEQYF
few	NA	TRBV19	TRBJ1-1	14	TGTGCCAGTAGTATATTGGCAGAGAACACTGAAGCTTTCTTT	CASSILAENTEAFF
NA	NA	TRBV4-1	TRBJ1-2	12	TGCGCCAGCAGCCAACAGGGGCTTGGCTACACCTTC	CASSQQGLGYTF
NA	NA	TRBV19	TRBJ2-1	15	TGTGCCAGTAGTATAGCGGGTAGCTCCTACAATGAGCAGTTCTTC	CASSIAGSSYNEQFF
NA	NA	TRBV6-5	TRBJ2-7	13	TGTGCCAGCAGCCCCCATTGGGACAACGAGCAGTACTTC	CASSPHWDNEQYF
NA	NA	TRBV23-1	TRBJ1-2	14	TGCGCCAGCACCCCGACACTTACTAACTATGGCTACACCTTC	CASTPTLTNYGYTF
NA	NA	TRBV10-2	TRBJ1-5	14	TGCGCCAGCAGTGAGCAGGGTACGAATCAGCCCCAGCATTTT	CASSEQGTNQPQHF
NA	TRBD2	TRBV25-1	TRBJ2-7	16	TGTGCCAGCAGTGAATACCCCGGGGGGGGACACTACGAGCAGTACTTC	CASSEYPGGGHYEQYF
once	NA	TRBV10-2	TRBJ2-7	15	TGCGCCAGCAAAGATCCGGTAGAACCCTCCTACGAGCAGTACTTC	CASKDPVEPSYEQYF
NA	TRBD1	TRBV7-2	TRBJ2-2	16	TGTGCCAGCAGCAAAGGGACAGGGACTTACACCGGGGAGCTGTTTTTT	CASSKGTGTYTGELFF
few	NA	TRBV16	TRBJ1-5	17	TGTGCCAGCAGCCAAGTCGGGACAACATATAGCAATCAGCCCCAGCATTTT	CASSQVGTTYSNQPQHF